These 23 T cell receptor beta chains came from one sample sequenced in a study of shared clonotypes between healthy human individuals. Data came from immunoSEQ multiplex PCR; TCRdb stores just in-frame clones and leaves some out. The table includes some 500,000 clones, about 96% detected once. What was sequenced was naive CD4+ T cells sorted from blood. Subset described: CD45RA+ positively selected. These receptors all come from a woman aged 25 to 45 in good health.

This clone was detected once. The V and J genes are TRBV7-2 and TRBJ1-1; D is unclear. This CDR3 spans 14 amino acids. Germline lookup yields CDR1 SGHTA and CDR2 FQGNSA. The germline V and J ends were trimmed by 5 bases and 2 bases, with 12 bases remaining between them. CDR3 residues: CASSPRILNTEAFF. Here the CDR3 DNA reads TGTGCCAGCAGCCCCAGGATACTTAACACTGAAGCTTTCTTT.

In its sample, this clone was seen once. The chain employs TRBV28 and TRBJ2-5; D is unresolved. In germline, CDR1 is MDHEN, CDR2 SYDVKM. With 2 bases removed from V and 5 bases from J, the gap between germline ends came to 15 bases. The CDR3 loop spans 15 amino acids. CDR3 sequence: CASSLGVGFQETQYF. CDR3 DNA sequence: TGTGCCAGCAGTTTAGGGGTAGGCTTTCAGGAGACCCAGTACTTC.

This chain links TRBV10-1 with TRBJ2-5; D unresolved. The CDR3 has 13 residues. Germline CDR1 is WNHNN and CDR2 is SYGVQD (reference sequence). The V end lost 2 bases, the J end lost 7 bases, and 11 bases lay between the germline ends. Here the CDR3 DNA reads TGCGCCAGCAGTGAGGTCACAGCAGGGACCCAGTACTTC. It specifies CASSEVTAGTQYF.

The rearrangement joins TRBV5-6 to TRBJ2-2; a weak D match, TRBD2 (5 bases). This CDR3 has 17 residues. Germline V gives CDR1 SGHDT, CDR2 YYEEEE. Trimming stripped 0 bases from V and 1 base from J, with 13 bases between. The CDR3 DNA is TGTGCCAGCAGCTTGGGTTTGAGTCGGGAGAACACCGGGGAGCTGTTTTTT. Protein product: CASSLGLSRENTGELFF. The full variable domain, its missing parts supplied by reference TRBV5-6 and TRBJ2-2, is DAGVTQSPTHLIKTRGQQVTLRCSPKSGHDTVSWYQQALGQGPQFIFQYYEEEERQRGNFPDRFSGHQFPNYSSELNVNALLLGDSALYLCASSLGLSRENTGELFFGEGSRLTVL.

The CDR3 DNA follows: TGTGCCAGCAGCCAAACGGTGGGCACCGGGGAGCTGTTTTTT. Residues: CASSQTVGTGELFF. The V call is TRBV14, the J call TRBJ2-2, with D unresolved. Trimming pared 2 bases from V and 4 bases from J, leaving 8 bases between. Per the germline V gene, CDR1 is SGHDN and CDR2 is FVKESK. CDR3 size: 14 residues.

The rearrangement uses TRBV6-5 and TRBJ1-5; D remains unclear. The V end lost 5 bases, the J end lost 6 bases, and 8 bases lay between the germline ends. The CDR3 length is 12 residues. CDR1 is MNHEY, CDR2 SVGAGI, per germline. CDR3 loop: CASSVRGQPQHF. CDR3 DNA: TGTGCCAGCAGTGTACGAGGTCAGCCCCAGCATTTT.

The sample holds one count of this clone. The V and J genes are TRBV6-5 and TRBJ1-1, with 8 bases aligning to TRBD1. CDR1 is MNHEY and CDR2 is SVGAGI in the germline V gene. Losses at the gene ends were 4 bases for V and 4 bases for J; bases not matched to a gene: 5. This CDR3 has 14 amino acids. The CDR3 protein is CASSSDRVTTEAFF. CDR3 nucleotide sequence: TGTGCCAGCAGTTCGGACAGGGTGACCACTGAAGCTTTCTTT.

The chain links TRBV10-3 to TRBJ2-7, with TRBD2 identical over 10 bases. V shed 3 bases and J 2 bases; nucleotides not matched to a gene: 4. There are 15 residues in the CDR3. The germline V gene encodes CDR1 ENHRY and CDR2 SYGVKD. The CDR3 DNA reads TGTGCCATCAGTGATCAGCGGGAGGGCCCCTACGAGCAGTACTTC. Amino acids: CAISDQREGPYEQYF.

The genes are TRBV6-6 and TRBJ1-5; D remains ambiguous. The CDR3 length is 16 residues. V was shortened by 5 bases and J by 7 bases, with 21 bases between the two germline ends. CDR1 and CDR2 (germline): MNHNY, SVGAGI (reference sequence). The CDR3 DNA follows: TGTGCCAGCAGTAAGCAACGAGAAGGGAGCGGGCAGCCCCAGCATTTT. It specifies CASSKQREGSGQPQHF.

This clone has a single count. The chain has TRBV2 and TRBJ1-5, with TRBD1 as a possible D gene (5 bases). V lost 4 bases to trimming and J lost 4 bases, with 11 bases between them. The germline CDR1 and CDR2 sequences are SNHLY and FYNNEI. The CDR3 loop spans 14 amino acids. In DNA form, the CDR3 reads TGTGCCAGCAGTGCTGGGGGAATGAATCAGCCCCAGCATTTT. Its translation: CASSAGGMNQPQHF.

V gene TRBV6-5 combines with J gene TRBJ1-3; TRBD1 aligns across 9 bases. The germline V gene has CDR1 MNHEY and CDR2 SVGAGI. V was clipped by 0 bases and J by 3 bases; unmatched bases: 0. The CDR3 has 15 amino acids. The CDR3 sequence is CASSYSDRGGNTIYF. The CDR3 bases are TGTGCCAGCAGTTACTCGGACAGGGGTGGAAACACCATATATTTT.

V and J are TRBV4-1 and TRBJ1-4, with TRBD1 as a possible D gene (6 bases). CDR1 is MGHRA and CDR2 is YSYEKL in the germline V gene. The V and J ends lost 5 bases and 0 bases respectively, with 19 bases between them. The CDR3 totals 18 residues. CDR3 protein: CASSGARQAVTTNEKLFF. In DNA, the CDR3 is TGCGCCAGCAGCGGAGCGCGACAGGCGGTAACAACTAATGAAAAACTGTTTTTT.

The chain links TRBV10-2 to TRBJ2-7, with 8 bases that match TRBD2. This CDR3 has 13 amino acids. The J segment lost 2 bases and the V segment lost 6 bases, leaving 3 bases of the junction unmatched. The germline V gene has CDR1 WSHSY and CDR2 SAAADI. CDR3 protein: CASRGLGPYEQYF. CDR3 in DNA: TGCGCCAGCAGGGGACTAGGTCCCTACGAGCAGTACTTC.

The chain is built from TRBV11-2 and TRBJ2-7; D remains unclear. The CDR3 has 12 residues. In germline, CDR1 is SGHAT, CDR2 FQNNGV. Trimming removed 5 bases from V and 4 bases from J, with 9 bases in between. The CDR3 loop is CASSEHPYEQYF. The CDR3 DNA sequence: TGTGCCAGCAGCGAACATCCGTACGAGCAGTACTTC.

The V gene is TRBV7-9, the J gene TRBJ1-6; D possibly corresponds to TRBD1 (6 bases). Germline assignment: CDR1 SEHNR and CDR2 FQNEAQ (reference sequence). V lost 6 bases and J 5 bases, leaving 14 bases between the germline ends. The CDR3 spans 15 residues. This CDR3 reads CASSRAGADNSPLHF. For the CDR3, the DNA is TGTGCCAGCAGTAGGGCAGGGGCCGATAATTCACCCCTCCACTTT.

This chain links TRBV18 with TRBJ2-3; unclear D gene. V lost 2 bases and J 3 bases, leaving 3 bases between the germline ends. Germline CDR1 KGHSH, CDR2 LQKENI. The CDR3 totals 12 residues. As DNA, the CDR3 is TGTGCCAGCTCACCATGGACAGATACGCAGTATTTT. It codes for CASSPWTDTQYF.

The chain employs TRBV7-2 and TRBJ2-7; 10 nucleotides line up with TRBD2. The V and J ends lost 3 bases and 4 bases, in that order; junction bases with no gene match: 9. Germline CDR1 SGHTA, CDR2 FQGNSA. The CDR3 runs 16 residues. The CDR3 spells CASSFSPSGSRYEQYF. The CDR3 coding sequence is TGTGCCAGCAGCTTTAGTCCTAGCGGGAGTAGGTACGAGCAGTACTTC.

V gene TRBV11-2 combines with J gene TRBJ2-1, with 13 nucleotides matching TRBD2. CDR3 size: 19 residues. With 4 bases clipped from V and 4 bases from J, the junction kept 13 bases outside the gene matches. Looked up from germline, CDR1 is SGHAT and CDR2 is FQNNGV. The CDR3 spells CASSSGYGLAGEGYNEQFF. CDR3 bases: TGTGCCAGCAGCTCGGGGTATGGACTAGCGGGAGAGGGGTACAATGAGCAGTTCTTC.

This clone was seen once. This CDR3 reads CASSQGAGGRTDTQYF. DNA of the CDR3: TGTGCCAGCAGCCAAGGGGCGGGAGGTAGGACAGATACGCAGTATTTT. J is TRBJ2-3 and V is TRBV14, with TRBD2 matching over 8 bases. There are 16 residues in the CDR3. Germline values: CDR1 SGHDN, CDR2 FVKESK. J gave up 3 bases and V 1 base, and 6 bases lay outside the gene matches.

The chain carries TRBV11-1 and TRBJ1-2; D uncertain. Germline V lookup: CDR1 SGHAT, CDR2 FQDESV (reference sequence). The CDR3 is 13 amino acids. V was pared by 3 bases and J by 3 bases, with 8 bases between. CDR3 sequence (DNA): TGTGCCAGCAGCTTGGGCCGGGACTATGGCTACACCTTC. Translated: CASSLGRDYGYTF.

The rearrangement joins TRBV12-5 to TRBJ1-1; 7 bases are a match to TRBD1. The V and J ends lost 1 base and 11 bases, in that order; junction bases with no gene match: 4. There are 12 residues in the CDR3. The germline V gene encodes CDR1 LGHNT and CDR2 FRNRAP. CDR3 in DNA: TGTGCTAGTGGTTTGGGACAGGGTCCGGCTTTCTTT. It encodes CASGLGQGPAFF.

This clone was detected a few times. The DNA of the CDR3 is TGTGCCACCTTAAGACCCGATAACTATGGCTACACCTTC. Translation gives CATLRPDNYGYTF. The rearrangement joins TRBV25-1 to TRBJ1-2; D gene unclear. The germline V gene encodes CDR1 MGHDK and CDR2 SYGVNS. Trimming stripped 10 bases from V and 1 base from J, with 13 bases between. The length of the CDR3 is 13 residues.

This chain connects TRBV15 to TRBJ2-7; D remains unclear. V was trimmed by 6 bases and J by 2 bases, leaving 17 bases between them. This CDR3 spans 15 amino acids. Germline-derived CDR1 and CDR2 are LNHNV and YYDKDF (reference sequence). Here the CDR3 DNA reads TGTGCCACCAGGTCGTATCCGAATTCGACCTACGAGCAGTACTTC. It specifies CATRSYPNSTYEQYF.